This record looks at one T cell receptor beta chain sequence and its context. Its antigen is unknown. The input lacks base qualities; no much larger clone sits a single base away. TCRbeta CDR3 regions were amplified from genomic DNA by means of the immunoSEQ Assay, a bias-controlled multiplex PCR. On the authors' methods: Nucleated cell counts per sample were estimated from amplification of reference gene primers within the assay. To quantify the absolute abundance of each unique TCRbeta CDR3 rearrangement, sequence reads were collapsed and filtered. For each sample, productive Simpson clonality was calculated as the square root of Simpson's diversity index across productive rearrangements. As stored in TCRdb, this immuneACCESS dataset retains in-frame rearrangements with V and J assigned. A fraction of the clones does not appear; measured against another copy, unresolved V genes explain less than half of the discrepancy, and the remainder lacks a known reason. From that table come the V and J calls and clone size; the DNA was used to work out D and trimming. Here the sample has 450,000 to 500,000 clones; approximately 85% occur a single time. The ten largest clones capture roughly 3.1% of the sample.

The data belong to a study of blood T cell repertoires in COVID-19 (dated by TCRdb to the early 2020s). Regarding the complete study: Collaborator samples came from the United States, Italy and Spain and covered acute and convalescent phases of COVID-19. The prospective study material was composed of cDNA or gDNA derived from T cells, B-cell-depleted T cells, or PBMCs. Subjects who had been exposed to COVID-19, were actively infected with it, or had recovered from it provided the deeply sampled blood TCRbeta repertoires that made up the dataset. The repertoires were released in a freely available public database intended as a resource for research on the immune response to SARS-CoV-2. The samples were drawn from the first 160 participants of the ongoing ImmuneRACE study and from more than 1,000 subjects provided by 6 global collaborators. The sample metadata nearly always contained a de-identified subject ID, COVID-19 status, age in years and sex. Where HLA class I and class II types were available, the types were taken from metadata supplied by the sample provider, not from assay-based typing. The investigation overall reported the following: The quantity of clinical and demographic metadata differed by source and by participant and was supplied without curation.

Including the terminal cysteine and phenylalanine, the CDR3 comprises 16 residues. CDR3 DNA only is kept here, 48 bases in frame from base 1. The V end gives up 5 bases and the J end 2 bases, leaving 8 bases in the junction not matched to a gene. CDR1 and CDR2 were assigned from the germline V gene as SGHTA and FQGNSA. Collaborating institutions collected whole blood in K2EDTA tubes following their own protocols. For TCRbeta analysis, collaborators shipped samples in one of three forms: frozen whole blood, isolated PBMCs, or DNA extracted from either of those sample types. The TCR comes from a human donor in a cohort sampled during active COVID-19. The sequence joins TRBV7-2 to TRBJ2-3; 9 bases in between match TRBD2. The sample consisted of peripheral blood. The CDR3 in this case is CASSTIAGDVTDTQYF. The DNA reads TGTGCCAGCAGCACTATAGCGGGAGATGTCACAGATACGCAGTATTTT.